The 14 T cell receptor beta chains below were found in one sample sequenced in a study of neurological immune-mediated disorders. TCRdb fed the 5' RACE reads into MiXCR, producing one record per CDR3 protein. The sample has 35,000 to 50,000 distinct CDR3 sequences, around 2.5% seen once. The material sequenced was PBMCs. All receptors derive from a man aged 50-60 years with multiple sclerosis.

This clonotype was recorded at least ten times. The rearrangement uses TRBV20-1 and TRBJ2-3; TRBD2 agrees at 10 bases. CDR1 is DFQATT, CDR2 SNEGSKA, per germline (reference sequence). Trimming cost V 6 bases and J 0 bases; bases outside gene matches: 3. The CDR3 spans 14 residues. The CDR3 sequence: CSAPSGGSTDTQYF. DNA for the CDR3: TGCAGTGCCCCTAGCGGGGGTAGCACAGATACGCAGTATTTT.

This clonotype showed up many times. The chain joins TRBV9 to TRBJ2-1; TRBD2 matches 7 bases. Trimming removed 0 bases from V and 3 bases from J; junction bases left unmatched: 3. CDR3 length: 15 amino acids. The germline V gene encodes CDR1 SGDLS and CDR2 YYNGEE. Here the CDR3 DNA reads TGTGCCAGCAGCGTAGTGGGCGGGGGCTACAATGAGCAGTTCTTC. Its translation: CASSVVGGGYNEQFF. Filled out from reference TRBV9 and TRBJ2-1, the complete variable domain reads DSGVTQTPKHLITATGQRVTLRCSPRSGDLSVYWYQQSLDQGLQFLIQYYNGEERAKGNILERFSAQQFPDLHSELNLSSLELGDSALYFCASSVVGGGYNEQFFGPGTRLTVL.

This clonotype has at least ten counts. The V call is TRBV20-1, the J call TRBJ1-4; no reliable D call. This CDR3 has 12 amino acids. V lost 0 bases and J lost 8, with 7 bases in between. Germline V gives CDR1 DFQATT, CDR2 SNEGSKA (reference sequence). The CDR3 nucleotides are TGCAGTGCTAGAGATAACACGGAAAAACTGTTTTTT. This translates into CSARDNTEKLFF.

Many counts were recorded for this clonotype. The chain uses TRBV12-3 or TRBV12-4 and TRBJ2-2; perhaps D is TRBD1 or TRBD2 (5 bases each). V shed 5 bases and J shed 4 bases, with 26 bases lying between them. This CDR3 region has 19 residues. CDR3 coding DNA: TGTGCCAGCAGTCCCACCATAAGGACCGGGACCGCCGTCACCGGGGAGCTGTTTTTT. Encoded protein: CASSPTIRTGTAVTGELFF.

V gene TRBV27 combines with J gene TRBJ2-7; D unresolved. Germline V gene data show CDR1 as MNHEY and CDR2 as SMNVEV (reference sequence). The V end was cut by 6 bases, the J end by 0 bases, with 12 bases between. CDR3 length: 14 amino acids. The CDR3 sequence: CASRRVISSYEQYF. CDR3 nucleotide sequence: TGTGCCAGCAGACGTGTGATTAGCTCCTACGAGCAGTACTTC.

This clonotype was seen at least ten times. The chain combines TRBV7-9 with TRBJ2-3; D unclear. CDR1 and CDR2 from the germline V gene are SEHNR and FQNEAQ (reference sequence). Trimming removed 4 bases from V and 2 bases from J, with 7 bases in between. The CDR3 consists of 13 residues. DNA of the CDR3: TGTGCCAGCAGCTCAACAGTCACAGATACGCAGTATTTT. It yields the protein CASSSTVTDTQYF.

This clonotype was counted many times. This chain connects TRBV20-1 to TRBJ2-7, with a possible D match to TRBD2 (5 bases). Trimming removed 1 base at V and 3 bases at J, with 16 bases between. The CDR3 has 15 residues. Germline-derived CDR1 and CDR2 are DFQATT and SNEGSKA (reference sequence). The CDR3 protein is CSARGRETAGYEQYF. The CDR3 DNA follows: TGCAGTGCTAGAGGTAGGGAGACGGCAGGCTACGAGCAGTACTTC.

This clonotype was detected many times. The chain combines TRBV15 with TRBJ1-1; maybe TRBD1 (6 bases). CDR3 length equals 14 residues. V was shortened by 7 bases and J by 1 base, with 13 bases between the two germline ends. Germline V gene data show CDR1 as LNHNV and CDR2 as YYDKDF (reference sequence). The DNA of the CDR3 is TGTGCCACCATCGCGGGGACACCGAACACTGAAGCTTTCTTT. Its protein product is CATIAGTPNTEAFF. The full variable domain, rest sourced from reference TRBV15 and TRBJ1-1, is DAMVIQNPRYQVTQFGKPVTLSCSQTLNHNVMYWYQQKSSQAPKLLFHYYDKDFNNEADTPDNFQSRRPNTSFCFLDIRSPGLGDTAMYLCATIAGTPNTEAFFGQGTRLTVV.

In its sample, this clonotype was seen many times. The chain is built from TRBV18 and TRBJ1-1; 7 bases line up with TRBD1. V dropped 4 bases and J dropped 3; count of bases not matched to a gene: 5. The CDR3 loop spans 14 amino acids. The germline V gene encodes CDR1 KGHSH and CDR2 LQKENI. CDR3 DNA: TGTGCCAGCTCACGAGGACAGGCGGACACTGAAGCTTTCTTT. Protein: CASSRGQADTEAFF.

This clonotype was picked up many times. The V and J genes are TRBV5-1 and TRBJ2-3; 7 bases are shared with TRBD2. The CDR3 has 17 residues. Trimming cost V 3 bases and J 2 bases; bases outside gene matches: 12. CDR1 and CDR2 (germline): SGHRS, YFSETQ. CDR3 protein: CASSSLGGSLNTDTQYF. The DNA of the CDR3 is TGCGCCAGCAGCTCGCTCGGGGGGAGTTTAAACACAGATACGCAGTATTTT. The variable domain in full, with the rest retrieved from reference TRBV5-1 and TRBJ2-3, is KAGVTQTPRYLIKTRGQQVTLSCSPISGHRSVSWYQQTPGQGLQFLFEYFSETQRNKGNFPGRFSGRQFSNSRSEMNVSTLELGDSALYLCASSSLGGSLNTDTQYFGPGTRLTVL.

This clonotype was found many times. The chain links TRBV28 to TRBJ2-1, with 8 bases identical to TRBD1. The CDR3 is 15 amino acids. Germline loops: CDR1 MDHEN, CDR2 SYDVKM. J was trimmed by 9 bases and V by 4 bases; bases with no gene match: 11. Written as DNA, the CDR3 is TGTGCCAGCAGTTCCGACAGGGGAGCCCACAGTGAGCAGTTCTTC. Protein sequence: CASSSDRGAHSEQFF.

This clonotype was seen ten or more times. This chain links TRBV7-9 with TRBJ2-3; 7 bases match TRBD1. The CDR3 covers 16 residues. Germline CDR1 SEHNR, CDR2 FQNEAQ (reference sequence). V lost 1 base to trimming and J lost 2 bases; unmatched junction nucleotides: 6. The chain's CDR3 is CASSLVGDRTTDTQYF. CDR3 nucleotide sequence: TGTGCCAGCAGCTTAGTCGGGGACAGAACCACAGATACGCAGTATTTT.

This clonotype was picked up many times. The chain links TRBV3-1 to TRBJ2-1; D may be TRBD2 (6 bases). V was trimmed by 0 bases and J by 8 bases, leaving 14 bases between them. Germline loops: CDR1 LGHDT, CDR2 YNNKEL (reference sequence). The CDR3 is 15 amino acids. Here the CDR3 DNA reads TGTGCCAGCAGCCAAGAAACTGGAGGGGCGGATGAGCAGTTCTTC. Its protein product is CASSQETGGADEQFF.

At least ten counts were recorded for this clonotype. The chain uses TRBV6-6 and TRBJ1-1, with 7 bases matching TRBD1. V was clipped by 2 bases and J by 0 bases; unmatched bases: 3. The CDR3 totals 15 residues. From germline, CDR1 is MNHNY and CDR2 SVGAGI (reference sequence). The CDR3 bases are TGTGCCAGCAGTTACAGGGGGCGGGTGAACACTGAAGCTTTCTTT. It translates to CASSYRGRVNTEAFF.